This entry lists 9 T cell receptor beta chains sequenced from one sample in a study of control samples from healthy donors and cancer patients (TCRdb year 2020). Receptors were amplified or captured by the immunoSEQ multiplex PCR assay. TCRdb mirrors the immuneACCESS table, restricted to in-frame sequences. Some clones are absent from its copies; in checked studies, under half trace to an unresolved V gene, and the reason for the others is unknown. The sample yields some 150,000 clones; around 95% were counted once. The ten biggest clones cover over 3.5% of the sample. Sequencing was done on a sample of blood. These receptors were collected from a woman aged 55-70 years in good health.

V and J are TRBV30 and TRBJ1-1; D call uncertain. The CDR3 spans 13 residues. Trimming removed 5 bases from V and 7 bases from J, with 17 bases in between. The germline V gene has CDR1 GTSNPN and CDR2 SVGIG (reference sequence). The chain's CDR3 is CAWVLSGRNEAFF. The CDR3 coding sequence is TGTGCCTGGGTTCTTTCGGGGAGGAATGAAGCTTTCTTT.

The CDR3 reads CASSSSLATNEKLFF. The DNA of the CDR3 is TGTGCCAGCAGTAGTTCGTTAGCAACTAATGAAAAACTGTTTTTT. The genes are TRBV27 and TRBJ1-4, with D unclear. Germline V lookup: CDR1 MNHEY, CDR2 SMNVEV (reference sequence). The V and J ends lost 5 bases and 0 bases respectively, with 10 bases between them. The CDR3 has 15 residues.

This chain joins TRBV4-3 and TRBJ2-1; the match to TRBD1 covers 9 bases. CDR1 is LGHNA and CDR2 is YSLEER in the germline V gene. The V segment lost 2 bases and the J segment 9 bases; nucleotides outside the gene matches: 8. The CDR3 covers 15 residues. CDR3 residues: CASSQLQGAEGEQFF. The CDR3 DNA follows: TGCGCCAGCAGCCAACTACAGGGGGCGGAGGGTGAGCAGTTCTTC.

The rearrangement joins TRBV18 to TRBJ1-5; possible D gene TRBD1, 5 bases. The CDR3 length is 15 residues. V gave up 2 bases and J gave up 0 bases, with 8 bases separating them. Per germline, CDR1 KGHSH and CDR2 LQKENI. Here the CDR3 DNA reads TGTGCCAGCTCACCAGTGGGACTTAGCAATCAGCCCCAGCATTTT. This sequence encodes CASSPVGLSNQPQHF.

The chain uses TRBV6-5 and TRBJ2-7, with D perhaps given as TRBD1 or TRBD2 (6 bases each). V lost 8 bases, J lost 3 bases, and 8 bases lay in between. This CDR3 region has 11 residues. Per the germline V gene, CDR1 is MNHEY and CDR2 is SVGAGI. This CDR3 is CASGGRYEQYF. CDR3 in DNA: TGTGCCAGCGGGGGGCGCTACGAGCAGTACTTC.

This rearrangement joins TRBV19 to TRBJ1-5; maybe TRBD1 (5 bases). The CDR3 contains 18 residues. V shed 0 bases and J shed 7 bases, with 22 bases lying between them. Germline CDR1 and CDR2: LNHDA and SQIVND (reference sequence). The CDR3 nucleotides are TGTGCCAGTAGTATAGACGCTCCAGGGTCTGAGTGGCTCCAGCCCCAGCATTTT. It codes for CASSIDAPGSEWLQPQHF.

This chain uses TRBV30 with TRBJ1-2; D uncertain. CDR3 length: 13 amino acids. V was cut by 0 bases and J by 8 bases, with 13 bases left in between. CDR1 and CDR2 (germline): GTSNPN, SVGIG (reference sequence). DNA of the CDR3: TGTGCCTGGAGTGTATCTACCGAAGGCGGCTACACCTTC. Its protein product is CAWSVSTEGGYTF.

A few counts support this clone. CDR3 sequence reads: CASSLEAGQRNQPQHF. The CDR3 DNA follows: TGTGCCAGCAGCTTAGAAGCGGGACAGCGAAATCAGCCCCAGCATTTT. V and J are TRBV5-5 and TRBJ1-5, with TRBD1 matching over 7 bases. V lost 2 bases and J lost 4; bases outside the gene matches: 9. The CDR3 has 16 amino acids. Germline loops: CDR1 SGHKS, CDR2 YYEKEE (reference sequence).

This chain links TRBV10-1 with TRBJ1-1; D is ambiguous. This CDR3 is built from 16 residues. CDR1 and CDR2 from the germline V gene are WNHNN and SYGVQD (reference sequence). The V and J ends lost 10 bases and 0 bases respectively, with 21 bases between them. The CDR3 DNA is TGCGCCACCCGGCCCCTCTTCAGCAGACTGAACACTGAAGCTTTCTTT. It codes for CATRPLFSRLNTEAFF.